This TCR beta chain derives from a study of HIV-infected patients and healthy controls. The study, taken as a whole, reports: The study did not determine the donors' HLA types.

Trimming removed 4 bases from V and 1 base from J, with 10 bases in between. CDR3 length: 14 amino acids. Germline lookup yields CDR1 MNHEY and CDR2 SMNVEV (reference sequence). No cell fractionation was done, so the repertoire covers all unsorted peripheral blood T cells. This clonotype has ten or more counts. The antigen remains unidentified. Reverse transcription used 450 to 650 ng RNA and constant-region primers for alpha and beta. Alpha and beta chain libraries were made separately by chain-specific third strand synthesis with multiplexing indices. A 12-nucleotide barcode per molecule came from two concatenated random hexamers added pre-amplification. TCRdb reprocessed the 5' RACE reads with MiXCR, giving one entry per CDR3 protein. The sample consists of some 20,000 distinct CDR3 sequences, about 8.2% of them appearing once.

The V gene is TRBV27, the J gene TRBJ1-1, with D unresolved. This TCR derives from an adult in good health. Material for sequencing was blood. The CDR3 DNA is TGTGCCAGCAGTTGGACGGTTCAGAACACTGAAGCTTTCTTT. It codes for CASSWTVQNTEAFF.